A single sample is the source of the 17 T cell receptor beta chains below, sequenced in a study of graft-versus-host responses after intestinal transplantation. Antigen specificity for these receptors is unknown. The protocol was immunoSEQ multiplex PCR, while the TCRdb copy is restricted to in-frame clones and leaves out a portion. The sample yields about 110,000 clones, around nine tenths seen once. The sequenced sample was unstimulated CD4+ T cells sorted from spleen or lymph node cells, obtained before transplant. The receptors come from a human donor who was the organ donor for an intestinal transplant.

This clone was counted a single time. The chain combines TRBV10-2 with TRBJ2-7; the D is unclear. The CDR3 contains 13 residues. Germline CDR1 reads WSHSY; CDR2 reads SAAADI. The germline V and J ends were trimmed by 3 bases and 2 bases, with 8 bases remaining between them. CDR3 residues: CASSDNGAYEQYF. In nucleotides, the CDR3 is TGCGCCAGCAGTGATAACGGAGCCTACGAGCAGTACTTC.

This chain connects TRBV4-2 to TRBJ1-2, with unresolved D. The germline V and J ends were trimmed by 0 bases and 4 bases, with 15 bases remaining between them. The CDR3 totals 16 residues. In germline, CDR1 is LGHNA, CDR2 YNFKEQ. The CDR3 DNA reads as TGTGCCAGCAGCCAAGATCTCGTACGGACGACCTATGGCTACACCTTC. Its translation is CASSQDLVRTTYGYTF.

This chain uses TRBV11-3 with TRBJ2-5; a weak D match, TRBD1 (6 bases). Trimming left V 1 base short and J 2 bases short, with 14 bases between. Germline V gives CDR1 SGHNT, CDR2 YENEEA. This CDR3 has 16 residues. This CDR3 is CASSLGTGRIQETQYF. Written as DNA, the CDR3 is TGTGCCAGCAGCTTAGGAACAGGGAGAATACAAGAGACCCAGTACTTC. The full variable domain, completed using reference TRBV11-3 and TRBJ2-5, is EAGVVQSPRYKIIEKKQPVAFWCNPISGHNTLYWYLQNLGQGPELLIRYENEEAVDDSQLPKDRFSAERLKGVDSTLKIQPAELGDSAVYLCASSLGTGRIQETQYFGPGTRLLVL.

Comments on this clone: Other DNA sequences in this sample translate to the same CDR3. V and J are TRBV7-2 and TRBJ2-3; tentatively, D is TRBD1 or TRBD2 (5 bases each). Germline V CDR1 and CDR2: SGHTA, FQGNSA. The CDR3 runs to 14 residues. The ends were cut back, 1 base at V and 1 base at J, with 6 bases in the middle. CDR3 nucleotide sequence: TGTGCCAGCAGCTTAGGGGGACGCACAGATACGCAGTATTTT. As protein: CASSLGGRTDTQYF.

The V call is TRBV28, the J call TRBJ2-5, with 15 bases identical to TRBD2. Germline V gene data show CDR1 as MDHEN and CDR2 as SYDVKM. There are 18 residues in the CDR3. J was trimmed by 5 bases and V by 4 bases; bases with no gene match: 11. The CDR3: CASSSYTPGTSGRETQYF. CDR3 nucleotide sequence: TGTGCCAGCAGTTCCTATACACCCGGGACTAGCGGGAGGGAGACCCAGTACTTC.

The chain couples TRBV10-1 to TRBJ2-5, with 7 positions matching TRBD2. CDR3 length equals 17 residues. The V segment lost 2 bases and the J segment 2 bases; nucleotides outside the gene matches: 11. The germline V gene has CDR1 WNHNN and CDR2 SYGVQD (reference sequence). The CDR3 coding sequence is TGCGCCAGCAGTGAGGGGTTCGGACTAGTCGGACAAGAGACCCAGTACTTC. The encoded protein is CASSEGFGLVGQETQYF.

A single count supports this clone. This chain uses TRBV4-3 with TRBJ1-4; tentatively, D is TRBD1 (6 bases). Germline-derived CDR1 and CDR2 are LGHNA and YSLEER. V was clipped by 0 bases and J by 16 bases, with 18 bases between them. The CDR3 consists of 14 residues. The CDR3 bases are TGCGCCAGCAGCCAAGATGGGGCAGGGGCGATTAAGTTTTTT. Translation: CASSQDGAGAIKFF.

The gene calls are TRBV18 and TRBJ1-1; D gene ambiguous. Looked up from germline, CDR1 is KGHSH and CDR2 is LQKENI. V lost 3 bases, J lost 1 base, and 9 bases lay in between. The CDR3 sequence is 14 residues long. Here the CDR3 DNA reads TGTGCCAGCTCACCGGGGATCGGGAACACTGAAGCTTTCTTT. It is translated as CASSPGIGNTEAFF. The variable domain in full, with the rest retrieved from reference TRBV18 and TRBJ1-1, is NAGVMQNPRHLVRRRGQEARLRCSPMKGHSHVYWYRQLPEEGLKFMVYLQKENIIDESGMPKERFSAEFPKEGPSILRIQQVVRGDSAAYFCASSPGIGNTEAFFGQGTRLTVV.

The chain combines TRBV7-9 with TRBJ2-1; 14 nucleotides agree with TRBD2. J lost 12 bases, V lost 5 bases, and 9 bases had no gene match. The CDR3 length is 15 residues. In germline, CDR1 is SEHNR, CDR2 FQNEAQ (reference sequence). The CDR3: CASSETGLAGVGQFF. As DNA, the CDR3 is TGTGCCAGCAGCGAGACGGGACTAGCGGGAGTAGGGCAGTTCTTC.

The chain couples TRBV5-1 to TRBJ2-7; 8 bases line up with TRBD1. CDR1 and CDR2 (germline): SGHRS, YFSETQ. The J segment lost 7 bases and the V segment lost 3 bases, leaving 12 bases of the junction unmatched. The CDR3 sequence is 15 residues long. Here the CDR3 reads CASSSERTGFEEQYF. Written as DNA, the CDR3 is TGCGCCAGCAGCTCCGAGCGGACAGGGTTTGAAGAGCAGTACTTC.

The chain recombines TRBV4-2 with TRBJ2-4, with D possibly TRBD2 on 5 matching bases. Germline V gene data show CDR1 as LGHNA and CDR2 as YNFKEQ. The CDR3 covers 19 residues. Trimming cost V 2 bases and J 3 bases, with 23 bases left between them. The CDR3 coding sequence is TGTGCCAGCAGCCAATACCCGGGGTTCCGAACCCTAGGCAAAAACATTCAGTACTTC. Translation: CASSQYPGFRTLGKNIQYF.

CDR3 sequence: CASSQVASGRDTQYF. As DNA, the CDR3 is TGTGCCAGCAGCCAAGTGGCTAGCGGGAGAGATACGCAGTATTTT. The chain employs TRBV4-2 and TRBJ2-3, with 10 bases fitting TRBD2. This CDR3 spans 15 amino acids. J lost 5 bases, V lost 1 base, and 3 bases had no gene match. The V gene's germline CDR1 is LGHNA and CDR2 YNFKEQ.

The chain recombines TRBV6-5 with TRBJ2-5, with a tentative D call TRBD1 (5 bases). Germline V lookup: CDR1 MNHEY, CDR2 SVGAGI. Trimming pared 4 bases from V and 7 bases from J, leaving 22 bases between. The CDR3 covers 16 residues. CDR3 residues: CASSFPFYKGKGTQYF. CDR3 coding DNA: TGTGCCAGCAGTTTCCCATTTTACAAGGGGAAAGGGACCCAGTACTTC.

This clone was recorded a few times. CDR3 sequence (DNA): TGTGCCAGCAGCCCCATGGGACAGTGGGGGAACACCGGGGAGCTGTTTTTT. This translates into CASSPMGQWGNTGELFF. The chain combines TRBV5-6 with TRBJ2-2, with 7 bases fitting TRBD1. Germline loops: CDR1 SGHDT, CDR2 YYEEEE. Trimming took 4 bases from V and 1 from J; bases not matched to a gene: 10. This CDR3 comprises 17 residues.

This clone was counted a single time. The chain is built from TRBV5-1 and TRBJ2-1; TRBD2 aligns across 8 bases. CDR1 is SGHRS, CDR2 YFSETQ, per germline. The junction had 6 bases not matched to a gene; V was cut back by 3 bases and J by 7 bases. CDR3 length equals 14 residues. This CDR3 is CASSYGLAGNEQFF. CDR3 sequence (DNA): TGCGCCAGCAGCTATGGACTAGCCGGGAATGAGCAGTTCTTC.

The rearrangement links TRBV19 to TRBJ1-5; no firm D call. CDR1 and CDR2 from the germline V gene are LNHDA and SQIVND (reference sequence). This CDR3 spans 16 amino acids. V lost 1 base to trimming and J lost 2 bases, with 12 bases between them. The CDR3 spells CASSIGRSRGNQPQHF. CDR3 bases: TGTGCCAGTAGTATAGGGAGGTCCCGGGGCAATCAGCCCCAGCATTTT. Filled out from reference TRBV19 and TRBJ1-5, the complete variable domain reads DGGITQSPKYLFRKEGQNVTLSCEQNLNHDAMYWYRQDPGQGLRLIYYSQIVNDFQKGDIAEGYSVSREKKESFPLTVTSAQKNPTAFYLCASSIGRSRGNQPQHFGDGTRLSIL.

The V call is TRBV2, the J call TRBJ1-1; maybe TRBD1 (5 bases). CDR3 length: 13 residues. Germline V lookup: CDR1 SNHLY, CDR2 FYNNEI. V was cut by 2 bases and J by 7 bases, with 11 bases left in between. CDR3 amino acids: CASSENEGSEAFF. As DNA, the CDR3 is TGTGCCAGCAGTGAAAACGAGGGGAGTGAAGCTTTCTTT. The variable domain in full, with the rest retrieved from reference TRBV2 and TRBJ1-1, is EPEVTQTPSHQVTQMGQEVILRCVPISNHLYFYWYRQILGQKVEFLVSFYNNEISEKSEIFDDQFSVERPDGSNFTLKIRSTKLEDSAMYFCASSENEGSEAFFGQGTRLTVV.